Each of the 16 T cell receptor beta chains below was sequenced from the same sample in a study of HIV-infected children after antiretroviral therapy interruption. RNA-based 3' RACE libraries used unique molecular identifiers. TCRdb reprocessed the 3' RACE reads via MiXCR and lists one record per CDR3 protein. The sample has about 89,000 distinct CDR3 sequences, about 7% seen once. Treatment here: PENTA 11 planned treatment interruption arm or continuous ART arm. The specimen was CD45RA+ CD4+ T cells from PBMCs, pooled from several time points, collected from a donor given antiretroviral therapy, either interrupted or continuous. The subset denotes: naive CD4+ CD45RA+ CD45RO- T cells. The receptors here all came from a pool of human donors with HIV.

V and J are TRBV20-1 and TRBJ2-3; 8 bases agree with TRBD1. V shed 2 bases, J shed 2 bases, and the junction held 12 bases outside the gene matches. The length of the CDR3 is 17 residues. Germline V CDR1 and CDR2: DFQATT, SNEGSKA (reference sequence). The CDR3 nucleotides read TGCAGTGCTAGAACCTCGAGGACAGGGTGGAACACAGATACGCAGTATTTT. Encoded protein: CSARTSRTGWNTDTQYF.

In this sample, this clonotype turned up many times. The rearrangement uses TRBV5-1 and TRBJ2-7; TRBD1 matches 7 bases. This CDR3 is built from 15 residues. V lost 4 bases, J lost 2 bases, and 9 bases stayed unmatched. CDR1 is SGHRS and CDR2 is YFSETQ in the germline V gene. CDR3: CASSISTGETYEQYF. As DNA, the CDR3 is TGCGCCAGCAGCATATCCACAGGGGAAACCTACGAGCAGTACTTC.

The sample holds a few counts of this clonotype. This chain connects TRBV3-1 to TRBJ2-7; the D call may be TRBD1 or TRBD2 (6 bases each). Deletions cut 0 bases from V and 3 bases from J, with 12 bases between. Germline lookup yields CDR1 LGHDT and CDR2 YNNKEL (reference sequence). This CDR3 has 15 residues. The CDR3 DNA reads TGTGCCAGCAGCCAAGACCGGGGGCCATTCTACGAGCAGTACTTC. This gives the protein CASSQDRGPFYEQYF.

The sample holds many counts of this clonotype. The rearrangement links TRBV20-1 to TRBJ2-5; D may be TRBD2 (6 bases). Germline V lookup: CDR1 DFQATT, CDR2 SNEGSKA (reference sequence). Trimming shortened V by 3 bases and J by 4 bases, and 9 bases separated the two germline ends. The CDR3 has 12 amino acids. This CDR3 reads CSASGSRETQYF. The DNA for the CDR3 is TGCAGTGCTAGCGGGAGTCGAGAGACCCAGTACTTC.

The sample holds many counts of this clonotype. CDR3 protein: CASSLQTNQPQHF. CDR3 nucleotides: TGTGCCAGCAGCTTACAGACAAATCAGCCCCAGCATTTT. The chain links TRBV7-9 to TRBJ1-5, with D unclear. The CDR3 runs to 13 residues. Trimming removed 2 bases from V and 4 bases from J, with 6 bases in between. Germline lookup yields CDR1 SEHNR and CDR2 FQNEAQ (reference sequence).

In this sample, this clonotype turned up many times. V is TRBV6-6 and J is TRBJ1-6; 9 nucleotides agree with TRBD1. Germline CDR1 is MNHNY and CDR2 is SVGAGI (reference sequence). This CDR3 comprises 15 residues. V lost 4 bases to trimming and J lost 7 bases; unmatched junction nucleotides: 5. CDR3 DNA sequence: TGTGCCAGCAGTTCCCTGGGACAGGGAAATTCACCCCTCCACTTT. It translates to CASSSLGQGNSPLHF.

This clonotype occurred many times. The chain joins TRBV5-1 to TRBJ1-5; D is unresolved. The CDR3 is made up of 14 amino acids. CDR1 is SGHRS, CDR2 YFSETQ, per germline. V was clipped by 2 bases and J by 3 bases, with 9 bases between them. The CDR3 region has the DNA TGCGCCAGCAGCTTCGGGGTAGACAATCAGCCCCAGCATTTT. It yields the protein CASSFGVDNQPQHF.

This clonotype came up a few times. The chain carries TRBV20-1 and TRBJ1-1, with a weak D call TRBD1 (5 bases). The germline CDR1 and CDR2 sequences are DFQATT and SNEGSKA (reference sequence). The CDR3 runs to 15 residues. Trimming left V 1 base short and J 1 base short, with 13 bases between. The CDR3 reads CSARAIRARNTEAFF. The CDR3 coding sequence is TGCAGTGCTAGAGCAATCAGGGCCAGGAACACTGAAGCTTTCTTT.

The sample holds many counts of this clonotype. This chain connects TRBV12-3 or TRBV12-4 to TRBJ2-5; perhaps TRBD2 as D (5 bases). The CDR3 is made up of 14 amino acids. The V gene lost 6 bases and the J gene lost 5 bases, with 16 bases spanning the gap. CDR3 nucleotides: TGTGCCAGCAGACACTCTTCAGGCGGGGAGACCCAGTACTTC. Protein: CASRHSSGGETQYF.

This clonotype was detected many times. The rearrangement uses TRBV19 and TRBJ1-2; no firm D call. V was clipped by 6 bases and J by 1 base, with 18 bases between them. Germline CDR1 reads LNHDA; CDR2 reads SQIVND (reference sequence). The CDR3 sequence is 16 residues long. DNA for the CDR3: TGTGCCAGTAGGGACCCGGGAAGCATAGTTAACTATGGCTACACCTTC. This codes for CASRDPGSIVNYGYTF.

This clonotype has more than one count but fewer than ten. The rearrangement uses TRBV4-2 and TRBJ1-4; D is unclear. Germline V lookup: CDR1 LGHNA, CDR2 YNFKEQ. CDR3 length: 15 residues. Trimming took 5 bases from V and 0 from J, leaving 10 bases between them. The CDR3 protein is CASSFSPPTNEKLFF. For the CDR3, the DNA is TGTGCCAGCAGCTTTTCACCTCCAACTAATGAAAAACTGTTTTTT.

This clonotype was found many times. V gene TRBV5-4 combines with J gene TRBJ2-5; 11 bases match TRBD2. V lost 3 bases, J lost 0 bases, and 4 bases stayed unmatched. This CDR3 is 16 amino acids long. Germline V gene data show CDR1 as SGHNT and CDR2 as YYREEE (reference sequence). The CDR3 spells CASSSGTSGHQETQYF. In DNA form, the CDR3 reads TGTGCCAGCAGCTCCGGGACTAGCGGCCACCAAGAGACCCAGTACTTC.

This clonotype was counted between two and nine times. V gene TRBV6-1 combines with J gene TRBJ2-1; 7 nucleotides align to TRBD1. This CDR3 has 15 residues. With V trimmed by 6 bases and J by 6 bases, 11 bases remained unmatched. CDR1 and CDR2 (germline): MNHNS, SASEGT. The CDR3: CASRVDRENSNEQFF. CDR3 DNA: TGTGCCAGCAGAGTCGACAGGGAAAATAGCAATGAGCAGTTCTTC.

This clonotype was counted ten times or more. The J gene is TRBJ2-1, the V gene TRBV9; weak D call: TRBD2 (6 bases). Germline V gene sequence: CDR1 SGDLS, CDR2 YYNGEE. V lost 1 base and J 2 bases, leaving 13 bases between the germline ends. The CDR3 is made up of 16 amino acids. CDR3 in DNA: TGTGCCAGCAGCGTAAGTCAACCGGGGGCCTACAATGAGCAGTTCTTC. Amino acid sequence: CASSVSQPGAYNEQFF.

Ten or more counts support this clonotype. The rearrangement uses TRBV12-3 or TRBV12-4 and TRBJ1-6; the D is unclear. The CDR3 is 15 residues long. V was cut by 2 bases and J by 8 bases, with 13 bases left in between. DNA of the CDR3: TGTGCCAGCAGTTTATCCGTGTCCGGAGATTCACCCCTCCACTTT. This sequence encodes CASSLSVSGDSPLHF.

The table lists this clonotype with a few counts. This chain joins TRBV12-3 or TRBV12-4 and TRBJ1-5; TRBD1 is a possible D gene (6 bases). The CDR3 is 15 residues long. V was pared by 2 bases and J by 1 base, with 9 bases between. CDR3 in DNA: TGTGCCAGCAGTTTACACAGGGCAAGCAATCAGCCCCAGCATTTT. Its protein is CASSLHRASNQPQHF.